The sequence of this T cell receptor (beta chain) was determined in a study of T cell changes during pregnancy in multiple sclerosis. Sequenced by immunoSEQ multiplex PCR; TCRdb stores in-frame clones only, minus some. Found here are about 92,000 clones, 90% to 95% of them singletons; the top ten hold about 4.5%. The trim removed 4 bases at V and 8 bases at J, leaving 13 bases unmatched. The V gene's germline CDR1 is LNHDA and CDR2 SQIVND (reference sequence). The CDR3 is 17 amino acids. The V call is TRBV19, the J call TRBJ2-1; 11 bases map to TRBD2. Here the sequenced sample was peripheral blood, taken in the first trimester of pregnancy. The receptor was isolated from a female donor with multiple sclerosis, enrolled in a pregnancy study. The CDR3, as DNA: TGTGCCAGTAGTAACTTAGCGGGGGGGCTCGGTGTGTATGAGCAGTTCTTC. Encoded protein: CASSNLAGGLGVYEQFF.